A single sample gave rise to the 15 T cell receptor beta chains below, sequenced in a study of tumor-infiltrating lymphocytes in primary liver carcinoma. Starting from 500 ng of total RNA, TCR beta cDNA was produced with a primer in the constant region. Each TCR beta library was derived from three nested multiplex PCR rounds that employed slightly modified ARM-PCR. Primers for the first two PCR rounds were TRBV1-TRBV30 forward primers and a C-beta reverse primer (approximately 10 cycles per round). A single record per CDR3 protein comes from TCRdb applying MiXCR to the multiplex PCR reads. The table includes around 78,000 distinct CDR3 sequences, 65% to 75% detected once. Starting material for RNA and DNA co-extraction consisted of about 19-32 mg of unsorted bulk tissue. The sequencing sample was made of liver tumor tissue from sampling region 4. The subset here: tumor region T4, right-lateral pole. The receptors originated from a woman aged 60-75 years with primary liver carcinoma and hepatitis B virus infection.

For this clonotype: This may be a read error, as it is one base from a much larger clone. This rearrangement joins TRBV28 to TRBJ2-6, with D perhaps TRBD2 (7 bases). Looked up from germline, CDR1 is MDHEN and CDR2 is SYDVKM. This CDR3 has 15 amino acids. CDR3 loop: CASTPGGAGADVLTF. In DNA form, the CDR3 reads TGTGCCAGCACCCCTGGGGGGGCTGGGGCCGACGTCCTGACTTTC. Filled out from reference TRBV28 and TRBJ2-6, the complete variable domain reads DVKVTQSSRYLVKRTGEKVFLECVQDMDHENMFWYRQDPGLGLRLIYFSYDVKMKEKGDIPEGYSVSREKKERFSLILESASTNQTSMYLCASTPGGAGADVLTFGAGSRLTVL.

This clonotype was seen only once. It is likely a read error, because the conserved phenylalanine at the end of the CDR3 is missing. No DNA is shown, since the ends of the CDR3 on it are uncertain; the CDR3 is the one TCRdb lists. The chain couples TRBV11-2 to TRBJ2-1; the D call in the table, TRBD2, was not verified against the DNA. CDR1 is SGHAT, CDR2 FQNNGV, per germline. The CDR3 numbers 17 amino acids, ends counted. CDR3 protein: CATSLGLVAEGPNERFL.

This clonotype was picked up many times. The chain has TRBV7-8 and TRBJ2-2, with 9 bases that match TRBD2. This CDR3 is built from 15 residues. Germline V gives CDR1 SGHVS, CDR2 FQNEAQ. V lost 3 bases and J lost 7; bases outside the gene matches: 6. DNA of the CDR3: TGTGCCAGCAGCTTTAGCGGGAGAGTGATCGGGGAGCTGTTTTTT. This codes for CASSFSGRVIGELFF.

Points on this clonotype: A much larger clone sits a single nucleotide away, making a read error possible. The V gene is TRBV28, the J gene TRBJ2-5; 9 bases agree with TRBD2. The CDR3 sequence is 15 residues long. The germline gives CDR1 MDHEN, CDR2 SYDVKM. The CDR3, as DNA: TGTGCCAGCCGCGGAAGTTTAGCGGGAGTGGAGACCCAGTGCTTC. This gives the protein CASRGSLAGVETQCF.

This rearrangement joins TRBV6-6 to TRBJ1-4, with D possibly matching TRBD1 (6 bases). Germline V gives CDR1 MNHNY, CDR2 SVGAGI (reference sequence). This CDR3 contains 16 residues. V gave up 6 bases and J gave up 9 bases, with 23 bases separating them. CDR3 protein: CASSSQGGGISQKLFF. The CDR3 bases are TGTGCCAGCAGCTCACAAGGAGGGGGGATAAGTCAAAAACTGTTTTTT.

The chain carries TRBV7-8 and TRBJ2-5; D remains ambiguous. The germline V gene has CDR1 SGHVS and CDR2 FQNEAQ. The V gene lost 2 bases and the J gene lost 2 bases, with 12 bases spanning the gap. CDR3 length: 15 residues. In DNA, the CDR3 is TGTGCCAGCAGCTTAAAGATGATGCGTCAAGAGACCCAGTACTTC. Translation: CASSLKMMRQETQYF.

Concerning this clonotype itself: This may stem from a read error, because a much larger clone lies one nucleotide away. In DNA, the CDR3 is TGCGCCAGCATCTCGAGACAGGGGGCGGATTCACCCCTCCACTTT. Its translation is CASISRQGADSPLHF. The chain links TRBV5-1 to TRBJ1-6; TRBD1 aligns across 10 bases. V shed 6 bases and J 8 bases; nucleotides not matched to a gene: 8. Germline V CDR1 and CDR2: SGHRS, YFSETQ. The CDR3 totals 15 residues.

Comment on this clonotype: Relative to the germline gene, one junction end is altered; a read error may explain this. This chain joins TRBV29-1 and TRBJ1-1; the D is unclear. Germline lookup yields CDR1 SQVTM and CDR2 ANQGSEA. The CDR3 sequence is 13 residues long. The CDR3 reads CSIDQGLNTETFF. The CDR3 region has the DNA TGCAGCATTGATCAAGGGCTGAACACTGAAACTTTCTTT.

V is TRBV6-5 and J is TRBJ1-1, with D possibly matching TRBD1 (6 bases). The CDR3 sequence is 16 residues long. From germline, CDR1 is MNHEY and CDR2 SVGAGI. CDR3 sequence reads: CASAMRPGHPNTEAFF. For the CDR3, the DNA is TGTGCGAGCGCTATGAGACCGGGACATCCGAACACTGAAGCTTTCTTT.

Note on this clonotype: This CDR3 is missing its conserved last phenylalanine or tryptophan, likely due to a read error. The chain carries TRBV11-3 and TRBJ2-1; 15 bases fit TRBD2. Germline-derived CDR1 and CDR2 are SGHNT and YENEEA. The CDR3 contains 19 residues. The junction had 16 bases not matched to a gene; V was cut back by 7 bases and J by 6 bases. CDR3 sequence (DNA): TGTGCCAGCATCGCCGGACAGGGGGGACTAGCGGGAGGACTCAATGAGCAGTTCATC. Translating gives CASIAGQGGLAGGLNEQFI.

With regard to this clonotype: A much larger clonotype is one base distant, so this may be a read error. V is TRBV30 and J is TRBJ2-3, with a weak D call TRBD2 (5 bases). Germline CDR1 is GTSNPN and CDR2 is SVGIG (reference sequence). The CDR3 consists of 14 residues. The CDR3 sequence is CAWSEGSGSDTRYF. CDR3 DNA: TGTGCCTGGAGCGAGGGTTCGGGATCAGATACGCGGTATTTT.

Notes on this clonotype: A junction end diverges from the germline sequence, so it may reflect a read error. V usage is TRBV6-1 and J usage is TRBJ2-7; maybe TRBD2 (6 bases). This CDR3 comprises 15 residues. Germline values: CDR1 MNHNS, CDR2 SASEGT. CDR3 in DNA: TGTGCGAGCAGTGAAGAGATTAGCGGAAGTTGGGAGCAGTACTTC. Translating it yields CASSEEISGSWEQYF.

In the case of this clonotype: Possible read error: a much larger clone is one base away. This chain connects TRBV5-1 to TRBJ2-3, with D perhaps matching TRBD1 (5 bases). This CDR3 comprises 13 residues. V was shortened by 9 bases and J by 2 bases, with 13 bases between the two germline ends. Germline CDR1 reads SGHRS; CDR2 reads YFSETQ. The CDR3 DNA reads as TGCGCCACCAAGACAGTGTCCACAGATACGCAGTATTTT. This translates into CATKTVSTDTQYF.

In the case of this clonotype: A read error may explain this, as a much larger clone is one base away. The V gene is TRBV28, the J gene TRBJ1-2; D gene unclear. CDR3 length: 14 residues. Trimming shortened V by 7 bases and J by 4 bases, and 16 bases separated the two germline ends. CDR1 and CDR2 from the germline V gene are MDHEN and SYDVKM. CDR3 nucleotide sequence: TGTGCCAGCAAAAGAATGCCGGTTACCTATGGCTACACCTTC. This sequence encodes CASKRMPVTYGYTF.

In its sample, this clonotype was seen a few times. A read error is possible here, since a much larger clone lies one base away. The chain employs TRBV6-1 and TRBJ1-2; D not resolved. There are 14 residues in the CDR3. From germline, CDR1 is MNHNS and CDR2 SASEGT. The CDR3 sequence is CVSSEGDGFYGYTF. CDR3 coding DNA: TGTGTCAGCAGTGAAGGAGACGGATTCTATGGCTACACCTTC.